The T cell receptor (beta chain) under discussion was sequenced for a study of cytomegalovirus exposure and HLA in healthy donors. Study-level background: From HLA-typed donors, an early data release held approximately 85 million unique TCRs. Of all 400 or so donors who were genotyped, roughly 81% belonged to the Caucasian-associated ancestry cluster.

The PCR employed 60 Vbeta primers together with 13 Jbeta primers. Original methodology: A later analysis tallied approximately 87 million unique TCR beta chains, 8.5 million to 11 million of them shared. Produced via immunoSEQ multiplex PCR; TCRdb's table is partial and in-frame only. V and J calls and clone size follow that table, whereas D and trimming were derived from the DNA. This table has approximately 160,000 clones, more than 70% appearing once. This CDR3 contains 16 residues. Germline CDR1 KGHSH, CDR2 LQKENI. V dropped 2 bases and J dropped 5; count of bases not matched to a gene: 7. Sequencing was done on a sample of PBMCs. The J gene is TRBJ2-5, the V gene TRBV18; TRBD2 matches 11 bases. The receptor was isolated from a male donor in good health and CMV-seronegative. CDR3 bases: TGTGCCAGCTCACCAATGGCGACTAGCGGGGCTGAGACCCAGTACTTC. Amino acid sequence: CASSPMATSGAETQYF. Full variable domain (rest looked up from reference TRBV18 and TRBJ2-5): NAGVMQNPRHLVRRRGQEARLRCSPMKGHSHVYWYRQLPEEGLKFMVYLQKENIIDESGMPKERFSAEFPKEGPSILRIQQVVRGDSAAYFCASSPMATSGAETQYFGPGTRLLVL.